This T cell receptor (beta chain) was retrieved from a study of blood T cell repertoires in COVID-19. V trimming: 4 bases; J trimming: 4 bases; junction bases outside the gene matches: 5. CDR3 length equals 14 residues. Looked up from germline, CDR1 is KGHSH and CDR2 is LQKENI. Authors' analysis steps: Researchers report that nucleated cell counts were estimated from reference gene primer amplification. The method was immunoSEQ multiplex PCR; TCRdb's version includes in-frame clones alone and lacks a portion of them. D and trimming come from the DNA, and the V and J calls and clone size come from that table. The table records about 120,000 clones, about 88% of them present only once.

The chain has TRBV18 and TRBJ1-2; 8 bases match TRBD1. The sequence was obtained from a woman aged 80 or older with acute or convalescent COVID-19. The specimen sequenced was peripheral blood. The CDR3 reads CASSQDRGAYGYTF. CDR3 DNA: TGTGCCAGCTCACAAGACAGGGGTGCCTATGGCTACACCTTC.